Listed below are T cell receptor beta chains from one sample, sequenced in a study of molecular identifiers for immune sequencing clone quantification. TCRdb called the PCR reads again in MiXCR, with one record for every CDR3 protein. The data show 350,000 or so distinct CDR3 sequences, with around a fifth seen just once and under 0.95% held by the top ten. The sample was naive CD8+ T cells from blood, with Jurkat cell RNA spiked in. The receptors derive from a human donor in good health. Some libraries in this study had Jurkat cell RNA spiked in. The CDR3 runs from the conserved cysteine through the conserved F or W. A D gene is named only where the DNA matches it firmly. Rows give clone size only sometimes, using once, few, many, or a class for an expanded clone.

TRBJ2-3,18,TRBV7-2,many,TRBD2,CASSLSLAGGPGIDTQYF,TGTGCCAGCAGCTTAAGTCTAGCGGGGGGGCCGGGGATAGATACGCAGTATTTT
TRBJ1-1,15,TRBV4-3,.,.,CASSHPGSGTSEAFF,TGCGCCAGCAGCCATCCTGGGTCGGGGACTTCTGAAGCTTTCTTT
TRBJ2-7,15,TRBV7-2,many,TRBD2,CASSFLAGSKKEQYF,TGTGCCAGCAGCTTCCTAGCGGGATCAAAAAAGGAGCAGTACTTC
TRBJ2-3,16,TRBV7-9,once,.,CASGLPPGRVTDTQYF,TGTGCCAGCGGCTTACCGCCAGGGCGGGTCACAGATACGCAGTATTTT
TRBJ2-1,12,TRBV6-5,.,.,CASSGGYNEQLF,TGTGCCAGCAGTGGGGGCTACAATGAGCAGCTCTTC
TRBJ2-2,17,TRBV4-1,.,TRBD1,CASSYQGVQGYTGELFF,TGCGCCAGCAGCTACCAGGGGGTTCAGGGCTACACCGGGGAGCTGTTTTTT
TRBJ1-5,18,TRBV6-2/TRBV6-3,few,TRBD1,CASSYSGTAPYSNQPQHF,TGTGCCAGCAGTTACTCGGGGACAGCTCCTTATAGCAATCAGCCCCAGCATTTT
TRBJ1-1,11,TRBV5-8,many,.,CASSQRDEAFF,TGTGCCAGCAGCCAGCGGGATGAAGCTTTCTTT
TRBJ2-3,14,TRBV12-3/TRBV12-4,.,.,CASSLRTSTDTQYF,TGTGCCAGCAGTTTAAGAACCTCCACAGATACGCAGTATTTT
TRBJ2-3,16,TRBV4-1,many,TRBD2,CASSQQREPSTDTQYF,TGCGCCAGCAGCCAACAGCGGGAACCTAGCACAGATACGCAGTATTTT
TRBJ1-2,15,TRBV5-6,many,.,CASSLDSGQIYGYTF,TGTGCCAGCAGCTTGGATTCCGGACAGATCTATGGCTACACCTTC
TRBJ1-2,13,TRBV27,many,.,CASSLGSYYGYTF,TGTGCCAGCAGTTTGGGGTCCTACTATGGCTACACCTTC
TRBJ1-1,12,TRBV19,many,.,CASTLGIGLAFF,TGTGCCAGTACCCTGGGGATAGGGTTGGCTTTCTTT
TRBJ1-2,16,TRBV20-1,.,.,CSAPPSKSGSSYDYTF,TGCAGTGCCCCGCCGTCAAAGTCCGGGTCGAGCTATGACTACACCTTC
TRBJ2-7,14,TRBV3-1,many,.,CASSHAGPPYEQYF,TGTGCCAGCAGCCATGCGGGCCCCCCTTACGAGCAGTACTTC
TRBJ2-6,15,TRBV29-1,.,.,CSVEVGNSGANVLTF,TGCAGCGTTGAAGTCGGGAACTCTGGGGCCAACGTCCTGACTTTC
TRBJ2-3,15,TRBV28,many,TRBD2,CASRGTSGSTDTQYF,TGTGCCAGCAGGGGGACTAGCGGAAGCACAGATACGCAGTATTTT
TRBJ1-2,16,TRBV2,.,.,CASSGGRARLDYGYTF,TGTGCCAGCAGTGGGGGACGGGCGAGACTTGACTATGGCTACACCTTC
TRBJ1-6,15,TRBV7-9,few,.,CASSSGVPYNSPLHF,TGTGCCAGCAGCTCCGGGGTCCCCTATAATTCACCCCTCCACTTT
TRBJ1-6,17,TRBV7-9,few,TRBD1,CASRTLDRGPNNSPLHF,TGTGCCAGCAGAACACTTGACAGGGGGCCGAACAATTCACCCCTCCACTTT
TRBJ2-7,15,TRBV6-5,many,.,CASSYATANAYEQYF,TGTGCCAGCAGTTACGCGACAGCGAATGCCTACGAGCAGTACTTC
TRBJ1-6,15,TRBV6-6,many,.,CASSYDNSYNSPLHF,TGTGCCAGCAGTTACGACAACTCCTATAATTCACCCCTCCACTTT
TRBJ1-2,15,TRBV6-5,.,.,CASRATEPTNYGYTF,TGTGCCAGCAGGGCTACAGAACCCACTAACTATGGCTACACCTTC
TRBJ2-5,15,TRBV2,many,TRBD2,CANTLPGLAGETQYF,TGTGCCAACACCCTACCGGGACTAGCGGGAGAGACCCAGTACTTC
TRBJ2-3,15,TRBV9,few,.,CASSVEQAYTDTQYF,TGTGCCAGCAGCGTAGAGCAGGCCTACACAGATACGCAGTATTTT
TRBJ2-7,13,TRBV6-5,.,.,CASSYSFRVEQYF,TGTGCCAGCAGTTACTCGTTTCGGGTCGAGCAGTACTTC
TRBJ2-6,16,TRBV29-1,many,.,CSVDEGIASGANVLTF,TGCAGCGTTGATGAAGGGATTGCCTCTGGGGCCAACGTCCTGACTTTC
TRBJ2-3,16,TRBV20-1,few,TRBD2,CSARDSFGTSWDTQYF,TGCAGTGCTAGAGATAGCTTTGGGACTAGCTGGGATACGCAGTATTTT
TRBJ2-5,15,TRBV7-9,.,.,CASSLGSNRGETQYF,TGTGCCAGCAGCTTAGGTTCCAACCGAGGTGAGACCCAGTACTTC
TRBJ1-4,13,TRBV6-5,few,.,CASSYRGNEKLFF,TGTGCCAGCAGTTATCGGGGAAATGAAAAACTGTTTTTT
TRBJ2-7,14,TRBV19,many,.,CASSIGGNRYEQYF,TGTGCCAGTAGTATAGGAGGGAATAGGTACGAGCAGTACTTC
TRBJ2-5,13,TRBV12-3/TRBV12-4,.,.,CASSLYREETQYF,TGTGCCAGCAGTTTATATCGAGAAGAGACCCAGTACTTC
TRBJ1-1,12,TRBV12-3/TRBV12-4,many,.,CASSLQGPEAFF,TGTGCCAGCAGTCTTCAGGGGCCTGAAGCTTTCTTT
TRBJ2-3,18,TRBV2,few,TRBD2,CASRGGSILAGEGDTRYF,TGTGCCAGCAGGGGGGGGTCCATACTAGCGGGAGAAGGAGATACGCGGTATTTT
TRBJ2-7,17,TRBV5-4,many,.,CASSAPGIGTGPYEQYF,TGTGCCAGCAGCGCCCCAGGCATCGGGACTGGGCCCTACGAGCAGTACTTC
TRBJ2-1,15,TRBV5-6,many,.,CASSLGGLMGNEQFF,TGTGCCAGCAGCTTGGGTGGCCTAATGGGCAATGAGCAGTTCTTC
TRBJ2-1,17,TRBV6-1,many,TRBD2,CASTRTSGGIRYNEQFF,TGTGCCAGCACCCGGACTAGCGGGGGAATTCGGTACAATGAGCAGTTCTTC
TRBJ1-5,14,TRBV20-1,.,TRBD1,CSARADRGNQPQHF,TGCAGTGCTAGAGCCGACAGGGGAAATCAGCCCCAGCATTTT
TRBJ2-7,18,TRBV7-2,many,TRBD2,CASSPEITPGLAAYEQYF,TGTGCCAGCAGCCCCGAAATCACCCCGGGACTAGCGGCCTACGAGCAGTACTTC
TRBJ1-4,14,TRBV9,many,.,CASSVGVINEKLFF,TGTGCCAGCAGCGTAGGAGTAATTAATGAAAAACTGTTTTTT
TRBJ1-5,16,TRBV7-9,few,.,CASSLATETSYQPQHF,TGTGCCAGCAGCTTGGCGACAGAGACTAGCTATCAGCCCCAGCATTTT
TRBJ2-7,14,TRBV6-2/TRBV6-3,few,.,CASRGDGASYEQYF,TGTGCCAGCAGAGGGGACGGAGCCTCCTACGAGCAGTACTTC
TRBJ2-7,13,TRBV5-6,many,.,CASSPEDSYEQYF,TGTGCCAGCAGCCCTGAGGACAGCTACGAGCAGTACTTC
TRBJ2-7,15,TRBV4-3,.,.,CASSQGVSSSYERYF,TGCGCCAGCAGCCAAGGAGTTTCAAGCTCCTACGAGCGGTACTTC
TRBJ1-2,13,TRBV12-3/TRBV12-4,many,.,CASSFALNYGYTF,TGTGCCAGCAGTTTCGCTCTGAATTATGGCTACACCTTC
TRBJ2-5,17,TRBV20-1,.,TRBD1,CSADKSAGQGSRETQYF,TGCAGTGCTGACAAGAGTGCCGGACAGGGGAGTAGAGAGACCCAGTACTTC
TRBJ2-7,14,TRBV27,many,.,CASSSIIGSYEQYF,TGTGCCAGCAGTTCGATCATCGGGTCCTACGAGCAGTACTTC
TRBJ1-5,16,TRBV7-9,many,TRBD1,CASSSTDRVGNQPQHF,TGTGCCAGCAGCTCAACCGACAGGGTTGGCAATCAGCCCCAGCATTTT
TRBJ1-1,13,TRBV10-3,many,TRBD1,CAIDEGQGTEAFF,TGTGCCATCGATGAGGGACAGGGAACTGAAGCTTTCTTT
TRBJ2-5,16,TRBV9,many,.,CASSVAHGGPFGTQYF,TGTGCCAGCAGCGTAGCTCATGGGGGGCCGTTCGGGACCCAGTACTTC
TRBJ2-1,15,TRBV9,many,.,CASSAPGTSWNEQFF,TGTGCCAGCAGCGCACCAGGTACCTCTTGGAATGAGCAGTTCTTC
TRBJ1-4,13,TRBV4-2,.,.,CASSREDLEKLFF,TGTGCCAGCAGCCGCGAAGACCTGGAAAAACTGTTTTTT
TRBJ2-7,15,TRBV20-1,many,TRBD2,CSARVSGGAVVEQYF,TGCAGTGCTAGAGTTAGCGGGGGGGCCGTTGTCGAGCAGTACTTC
TRBJ1-2,16,TRBV9,many,.,CASSEADSTPRYGYTF,TGTGCCAGCAGCGAAGCAGATTCAACTCCACGCTATGGCTACACCTTC
TRBJ2-7,15,TRBV7-9,many,.,CASSSSDTNSYEQYF,TGTGCCAGCAGCTCTTCGGATACCAACTCCTACGAGCAGTACTTC
TRBJ2-7,13,TRBV5-5,.,.,CASSLLQGYEQYF,TGTGCCAGCAGCTTACTACAGGGCTACGAGCAGTACTTC
TRBJ1-6,13,TRBV14,many,.,CASSPLEGGPLHF,TGTGCCAGCAGCCCGTTAGAGGGGGGACCCCTCCACTTT
TRBJ2-5,16,TRBV20-1,.,TRBD2,CSAPFGASGVQEAQYF,TGCAGTGCCCCATTTGGGGCTAGCGGGGTTCAAGAGGCCCAGTACTTC
TRBJ1-5,14,TRBV5-1,many,.,CASSLYGNGQPQHF,TGCGCCAGCAGCTTGTACGGGAATGGTCAGCCCCAGCATTTT